This is a list of T cell receptor beta chains from one sample in a study of CD8 T cells in Susac syndrome. One entry per CDR3 protein results from TCRdb running MiXCR on the immunoSEQ multiplex PCR reads. Of some 300,000 distinct CDR3 sequences in the sample, 89% were seen once. Sequenced: CD8+ T cells from PBMCs. The receptors come from a human donor with multiple sclerosis. CDR3s include the opening cysteine and the closing phenylalanine or tryptophan. The D gene is left open where the match is weak. For some rows the clone size is stated as once, few or many, or as a class when expanded; others skip it.

TRBJ2-7,16,-,once,TRBV29-1,CSVGGREGTGSYEQYF,TGCAGCGTGGGTGGACGGGAAGGGACTGGCTCCTACGAGCAGTACTTC
TRBJ1-6,14,-,-,TRBV6-6,CASSYTGGFSPLHF,TGTGCCAGCAGTTACACCGGGGGCTTTTCACCCCTCCACTTT
TRBJ2-3,13,-,-,TRBV2,CALKRSGTDTQYF,TGTGCCCTTAAGAGGTCCGGCACAGATACGCAGTATTTT
TRBJ2-4,9,-,-,TRBV29-1,CSVPTERVF,TGCAGCGTACCGACTGAGAGAGTCTTC
TRBJ2-7,15,TRBD1,-,TRBV4-2,CASSPNRDSFYEQYF,TGTGCCAGCAGCCCGAACCGGGACAGCTTCTACGAGCAGTACTTC
TRBJ1-5,15,-,-,TRBV7-9,CASSLDPLGTQPQHF,TGTGCCAGCAGCTTAGACCCCCTGGGAACGCAGCCCCAGCATTTT
TRBJ2-4,16,-,-,TRBV15,CATSRAGGGGSDIQYF,TGTGCCACCAGCAGAGCTGGTGGTGGGGGGTCAGACATTCAGTACTTC
TRBJ1-1,13,-,-,TRBV7-9,CASSLVGGREAFF,TGTGCCAGCAGCCTGGTAGGGGGTAGAGAAGCTTTCTTT
TRBJ2-1,14,-,-,TRBV11-1,CASSLASGLDEQFF,TGTGCCAGCAGCTTAGCCTCAGGGTTGGATGAGCAGTTCTTC
TRBJ1-2,12,-,once,TRBV6-1,CASSEWSYGYTF,TGTGCCAGCAGTGAATGGTCCTATGGCTACACCTTC
TRBJ2-4,15,-,-,TRBV15,CATSFNRLAKNIQYF,TGTGCCACCAGCTTTAACAGGCTAGCCAAAAACATTCAGTACTTC
TRBJ2-1,8,-,once,TRBV7-9,CSYNEQFF,TGTAGCTACAATGAGCAGTTCTTC
TRBJ2-4,15,-,-,TRBV24-1,CATSEPRVAKNIQYF,TGTGCCACCAGTGAACCCAGGGTAGCCAAAAACATTCAGTACTTC
TRBJ2-7,14,TRBD2,-,TRBV2,CASSDRGGVYEQYF,TGTGCCAGCAGCGACCGCGGGGGGGTCTACGAGCAGTACTTC
TRBJ2-2,15,TRBD1,once,TRBV7-6,CASSPDRGLTGELFF,TGTGCCAGCAGCCCGGACAGGGGTTTGACCGGGGAGCTGTTTTTT
TRBJ2-3,13,TRBD2,few,TRBV9,CASTRGGLDTQYF,TGTGCCAGCACCCGCGGGGGATTAGATACGCAGTATTTT
TRBJ2-5,15,TRBD1,-,TRBV9,CASSLGQGVGETQYF,TGTGCCAGCAGCTTAGGACAGGGGGTCGGAGAGACCCAGTACTTC
TRBJ1-1,13,-,-,TRBV10-3,CAISETSGTEAFF,TGTGCCATCAGTGAAACCTCAGGGACTGAAGCTTTCTTT
TRBJ2-7,14,TRBD1,once,TRBV2,CASRRTGYLSEQYF,TGTGCCAGCAGACGGACAGGGTACCTGTCCGAGCAGTACTTC
TRBJ2-1,17,TRBD2,-,TRBV28,CASSGTGTRGLYNEQFF,TGTGCCAGCAGTGGAACCGGGACTAGAGGGCTATACAATGAGCAGTTCTTC
TRBJ1-6,15,TRBD1,-,TRBV28,CASSSGTGDNSPLHF,TGTGCCAGCAGCTCCGGGACAGGGGATAATTCACCCCTCCACTTT
TRBJ2-1,15,TRBD2,-,TRBV12-3/TRBV12-4,CASSWTSGYYNEQFF,TGTGCCAGCAGTTGGACTAGCGGATACTACAATGAGCAGTTCTTC
TRBJ2-7,16,TRBD1,-,TRBV29-1,CSVEDSEGQGTYEQYF,TGCAGCGTTGAAGATTCTGAGGGACAGGGAACCTACGAGCAGTACTTC
TRBJ2-7,14,TRBD1,-,TRBV5-1,CASSLGTVFYEQYF,TGCGCCAGCAGTTTGGGGACAGTTTTCTACGAGCAGTACTTC
TRBJ2-1,16,TRBD2,-,TRBV25-1,CASSVLAGGKYNEQFF,TGTGCCAGCAGTGTACTAGCGGGAGGGAAGTACAATGAGCAGTTCTTC
TRBJ2-3,16,TRBD2,-,TRBV28,CASSLLAAPSTDTQYF,TGTGCCAGCAGTTTACTAGCGGCACCTAGCACAGATACGCAGTATTTT
TRBJ2-4,14,-,-,TRBV6-5,CASSYSLAKNIQYF,TGTGCCAGCAGTTACTCACTAGCCAAAAACATTCAGTACTTC
TRBJ1-1,11,-,-,TRBV29-1,CSVGEQGRAFF,TGCAGCGTTGGGGAACAGGGAAGAGCTTTCTTT
TRBJ1-2,14,-,-,TRBV12-5,CASGLADGLYGYTF,TGTGCTAGTGGTTTGGCGGACGGCCTCTATGGCTACACCTTC
TRBJ1-6,15,-,once,TRBV5-4,CASSAALGGGSPLHF,TGTGCCAGCAGCGCGGCCTTGGGAGGGGGTTCACCCCTCCACTTT
TRBJ2-1,17,TRBD2,-,TRBV5-4,CASSLEVSGGLYNEQFF,TGTGCCAGCAGCTTGGAAGTTTCGGGAGGGCTGTACAATGAGCAGTTCTTC
TRBJ1-5,15,-,-,TRBV20-1,CSARAEEGPDQPQHF,TGCAGTGCTAGAGCCGAGGAGGGGCCGGATCAGCCCCAGCATTTT
TRBJ2-5,17,TRBD2,-,TRBV6-5,CASSYRFDSSGRETQYF,TGTGCCAGCAGTTACAGATTCGACTCTAGCGGGAGAGAGACCCAGTACTTC
TRBJ2-2,13,-,-,TRBV5-1,CASSFRPPGELFF,TGCGCCAGCAGCTTTCGACCTCCCGGGGAGCTGTTTTTT
TRBJ2-1,17,-,once,TRBV6-2/TRBV6-3,CASSYSVQRLVYNEQFF,TGTGCCAGCAGTTATTCTGTCCAGCGCCTTGTCTACAATGAGCAGTTCTTC
TRBJ2-7,13,-,few,TRBV6-1,CASFISPGDEQYF,TGTGCCAGTTTCATATCCCCGGGAGACGAGCAGTACTTC
TRBJ2-1,16,-,-,TRBV27,CASSPMDRSSYNEQFF,TGTGCCAGCAGCCCTATGGATCGAAGCTCCTACAATGAGCAGTTCTTC
TRBJ2-1,12,-,-,TRBV29-1,CSVHVRSNEQFF,TGCAGCGTTCATGTTCGGAGTAATGAGCAGTTCTTC
TRBJ2-2,16,TRBD1,-,TRBV7-9,CASSSEGARRTGELFF,TGTGCCAGCAGTTCCGAGGGGGCGCGTCGCACCGGGGAGCTGTTTTTT
TRBJ2-7,12,-,once,TRBV7-9,CASSFGSNEQYF,TGTGCCAGCAGCTTTGGCAGTAACGAGCAGTACTTC
TRBJ2-7,16,TRBD1,-,TRBV4-3,CASSQGPGQGFYEQYF,TGCGCCAGCAGCCAAGGTCCGGGACAGGGATTCTACGAGCAGTACTTC
TRBJ2-7,15,-,-,TRBV28,CASSTRAQRVYEQYF,TGTGCCAGCAGTACCCGCGCACAGCGGGTCTACGAGCAGTACTTC
TRBJ1-3,15,-,-,TRBV27,CASSPRTYSQNTIYF,TGTGCCAGCAGTCCCCGGACCTACAGCCAGAACACCATATATTTT
TRBJ2-3,14,-,-,TRBV27,CASSLSLGPDTQYF,TGTGCCAGCAGTTTATCGTTGGGTCCGGATACGCAGTATTTT